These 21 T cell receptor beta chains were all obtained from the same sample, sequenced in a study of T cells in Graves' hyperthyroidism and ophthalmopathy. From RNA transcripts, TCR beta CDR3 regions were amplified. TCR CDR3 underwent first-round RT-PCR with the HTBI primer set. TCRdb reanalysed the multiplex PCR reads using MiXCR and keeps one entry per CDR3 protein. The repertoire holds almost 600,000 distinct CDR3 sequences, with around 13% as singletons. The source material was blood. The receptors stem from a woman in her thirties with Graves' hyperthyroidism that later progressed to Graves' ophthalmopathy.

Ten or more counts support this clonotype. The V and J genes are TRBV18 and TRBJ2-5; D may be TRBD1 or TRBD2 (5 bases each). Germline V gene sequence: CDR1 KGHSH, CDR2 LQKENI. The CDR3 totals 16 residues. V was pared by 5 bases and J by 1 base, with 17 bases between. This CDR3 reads CASSTGQRQVQETQYF. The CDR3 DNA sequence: TGTGCCAGCTCAACGGGGCAGCGGCAAGTCCAAGAGACCCAGTACTTC. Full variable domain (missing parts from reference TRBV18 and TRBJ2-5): NAGVMQNPRHLVRRRGQEARLRCSPMKGHSHVYWYRQLPEEGLKFMVYLQKENIIDESGMPKERFSAEFPKEGPSILRIQQVVRGDSAAYFCASSTGQRQVQETQYFGPGTRLLVL.

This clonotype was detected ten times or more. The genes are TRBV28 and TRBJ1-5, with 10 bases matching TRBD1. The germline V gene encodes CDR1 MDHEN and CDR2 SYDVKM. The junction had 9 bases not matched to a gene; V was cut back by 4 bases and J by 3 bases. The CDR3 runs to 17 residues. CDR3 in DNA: TGTGCCAGCAGTTCCCCCGTAGGGACAGGGGTCAATCAGCCCCAGCATTTT. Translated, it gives CASSSPVGTGVNQPQHF.

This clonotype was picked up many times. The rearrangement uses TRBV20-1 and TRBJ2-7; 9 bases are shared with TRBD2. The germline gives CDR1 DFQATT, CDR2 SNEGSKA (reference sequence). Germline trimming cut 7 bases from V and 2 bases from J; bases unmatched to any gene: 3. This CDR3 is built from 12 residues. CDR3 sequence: CSGKREAYEQYF. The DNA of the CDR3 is TGCAGTGGAAAGCGGGAGGCCTACGAGCAGTACTTC.

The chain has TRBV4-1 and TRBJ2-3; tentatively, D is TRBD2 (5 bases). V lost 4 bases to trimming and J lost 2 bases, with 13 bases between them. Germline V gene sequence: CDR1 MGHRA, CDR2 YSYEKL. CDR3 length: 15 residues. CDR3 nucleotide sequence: TGCGCCAGCAGCCTCCGGACTGACTTCACAGATACGCAGTATTTT. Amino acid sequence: CASSLRTDFTDTQYF.

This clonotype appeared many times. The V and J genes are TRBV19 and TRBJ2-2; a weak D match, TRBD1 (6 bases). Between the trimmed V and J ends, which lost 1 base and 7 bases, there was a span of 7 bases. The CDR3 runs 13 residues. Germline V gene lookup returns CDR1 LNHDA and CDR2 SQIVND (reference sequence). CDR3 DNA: TGTGCCAGTAGTATAGGGACAGTCGGGGAGCTGTTTTTT. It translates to CASSIGTVGELFF.

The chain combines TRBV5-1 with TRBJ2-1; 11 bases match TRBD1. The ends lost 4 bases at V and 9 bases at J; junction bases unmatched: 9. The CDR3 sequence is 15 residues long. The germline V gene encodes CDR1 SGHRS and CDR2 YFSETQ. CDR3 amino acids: CASSQGWTGGGEQFF. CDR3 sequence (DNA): TGCGCCAGCAGCCAGGGTTGGACAGGGGGCGGTGAGCAGTTCTTC.

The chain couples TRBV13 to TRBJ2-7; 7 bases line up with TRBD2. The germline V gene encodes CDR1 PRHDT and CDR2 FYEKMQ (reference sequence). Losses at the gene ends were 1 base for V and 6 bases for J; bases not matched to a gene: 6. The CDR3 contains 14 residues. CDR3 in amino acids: CASSLELAPSEQYF. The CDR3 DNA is TGTGCCAGCAGCTTAGAACTAGCGCCGAGCGAGCAGTACTTC.

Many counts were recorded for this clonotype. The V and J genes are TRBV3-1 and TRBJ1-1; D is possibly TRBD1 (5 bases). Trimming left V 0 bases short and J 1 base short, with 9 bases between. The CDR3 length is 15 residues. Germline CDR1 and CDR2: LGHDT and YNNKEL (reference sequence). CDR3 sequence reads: CASSQDLRGNTEAFF. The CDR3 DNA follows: TGTGCCAGCAGCCAAGATTTGAGGGGGAACACTGAAGCTTTCTTT.

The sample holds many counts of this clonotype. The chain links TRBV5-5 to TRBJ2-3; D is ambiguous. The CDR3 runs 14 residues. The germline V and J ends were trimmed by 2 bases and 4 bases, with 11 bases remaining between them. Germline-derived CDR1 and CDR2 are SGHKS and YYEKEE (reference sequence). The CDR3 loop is CASSFWSAPDTQYF. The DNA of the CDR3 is TGTGCCAGCAGCTTTTGGTCGGCCCCAGATACGCAGTATTTT.

This CDR3 is CASSGEAQETQYF. The CDR3, as DNA: TGCGCCAGCAGCGGTGAGGCCCAAGAGACCCAGTACTTC. The J gene is TRBJ2-5, the V gene TRBV5-1; unclear D gene. The CDR3 totals 13 residues. Germline assignment: CDR1 SGHRS and CDR2 YFSETQ. With 4 bases removed from V and 1 base from J, the gap between germline ends came to 8 bases.

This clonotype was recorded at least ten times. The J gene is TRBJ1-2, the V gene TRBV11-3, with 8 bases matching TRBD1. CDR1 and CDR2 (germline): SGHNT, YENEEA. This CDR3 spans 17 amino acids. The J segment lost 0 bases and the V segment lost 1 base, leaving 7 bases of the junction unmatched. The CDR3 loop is CASSLGQGALPNYGYTF. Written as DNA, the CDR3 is TGTGCCAGCAGCTTAGGGCAGGGGGCCCTACCTAACTATGGCTACACCTTC.

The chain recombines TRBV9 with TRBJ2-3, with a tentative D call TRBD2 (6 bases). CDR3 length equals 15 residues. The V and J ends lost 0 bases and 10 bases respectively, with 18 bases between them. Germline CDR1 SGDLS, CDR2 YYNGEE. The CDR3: CASSVGGLASPAQYF. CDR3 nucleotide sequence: TGTGCCAGCAGCGTAGGAGGTCTAGCGTCGCCGGCGCAGTATTTT.

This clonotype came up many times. The DNA for the CDR3 is TGTGCCACCAGTGACCGAGCGGGGGTCCAAGAGACCCAGTACTTC. Translated, it gives CATSDRAGVQETQYF. The V call is TRBV24-1, the J call TRBJ2-5; 8 nucleotides align to TRBD2. V trimming: 4 bases; J trimming: 1 base; junction bases outside the gene matches: 4. This CDR3 is built from 15 residues. Per the germline V gene, CDR1 is KGHDR and CDR2 is SFDVKD.

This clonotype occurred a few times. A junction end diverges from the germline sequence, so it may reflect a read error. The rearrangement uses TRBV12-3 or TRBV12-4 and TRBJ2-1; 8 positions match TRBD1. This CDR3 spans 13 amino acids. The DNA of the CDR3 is TGTGTCAGCAGTTTACAGGGGGTCGATGAGCAGTTCTTC. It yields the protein CVSSLQGVDEQFF.

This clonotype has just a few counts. The CDR3 sequence: CASSQLRETYGYTF. The DNA for the CDR3 is TGTGCCAGCTCACAGCTCAGGGAGACTTATGGCTACACCTTC. This sequence joins TRBV18 and TRBJ1-2, with D possibly being TRBD1 (5 bases). V lost 4 bases and J 5 bases, leaving 14 bases between the germline ends. Germline assignment: CDR1 KGHSH and CDR2 LQKENI. The CDR3 runs 14 residues.

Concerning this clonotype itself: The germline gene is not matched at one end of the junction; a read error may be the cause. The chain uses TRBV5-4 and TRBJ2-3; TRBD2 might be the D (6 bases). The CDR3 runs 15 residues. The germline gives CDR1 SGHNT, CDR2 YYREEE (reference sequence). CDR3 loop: CASSGTRDSGDTHYF. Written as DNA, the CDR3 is TGTGCCAGCAGCGGAACTAGGGACTCGGGGGATACGCACTATTTT.

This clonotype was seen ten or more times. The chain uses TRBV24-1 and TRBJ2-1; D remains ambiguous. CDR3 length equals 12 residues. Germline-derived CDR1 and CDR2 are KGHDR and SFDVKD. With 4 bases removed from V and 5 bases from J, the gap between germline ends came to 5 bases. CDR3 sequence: CATSDLNNEQFF. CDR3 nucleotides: TGTGCCACCAGTGACTTAAACAATGAGCAGTTCTTC.

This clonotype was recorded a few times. CDR3 in amino acids: CASSQDRVDLYEQYF. The CDR3 nucleotides read TGTGCCAGCAGCCAAGACAGGGTCGATCTCTACGAGCAGTACTTC. V is TRBV4-2 and J is TRBJ2-7; perhaps TRBD1 as D (5 bases). CDR3 length equals 15 residues. The germline V gene has CDR1 LGHNA and CDR2 YNFKEQ. V was clipped by 0 bases and J by 3 bases, with 12 bases between them.

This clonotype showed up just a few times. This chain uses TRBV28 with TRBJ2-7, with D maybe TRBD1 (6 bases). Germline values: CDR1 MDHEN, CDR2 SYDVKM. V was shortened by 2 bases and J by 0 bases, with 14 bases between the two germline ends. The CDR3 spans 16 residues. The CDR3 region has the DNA TGTGCCAGCAGTTTAAGTACAGGGCCGAGCTCCTACGAGCAGTACTTC. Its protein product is CASSLSTGPSSYEQYF.

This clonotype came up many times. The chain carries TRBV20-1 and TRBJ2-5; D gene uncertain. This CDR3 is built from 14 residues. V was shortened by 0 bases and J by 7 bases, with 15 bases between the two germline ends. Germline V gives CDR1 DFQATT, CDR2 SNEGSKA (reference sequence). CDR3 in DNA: TGCAGTGCTAGAGACTCCAAGCTGCCGGGGACCCAGTACTTC. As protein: CSARDSKLPGTQYF.

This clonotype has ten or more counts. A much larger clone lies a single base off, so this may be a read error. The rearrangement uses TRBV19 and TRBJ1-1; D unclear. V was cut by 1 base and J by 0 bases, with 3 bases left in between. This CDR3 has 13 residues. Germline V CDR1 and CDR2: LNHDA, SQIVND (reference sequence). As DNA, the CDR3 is TGTGCCAGTAGTATAGCAGTGAACACTGAAGCTTTCTTT. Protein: CASSIAVNTEAFF.